This passage covers 3 T cell receptor beta chains from one sample sequenced in a study of post-analysis software for immune sequencing data (dated by TCRdb to between 2015 and 2016). Points the paper makes about the study in general: Four or five TRBV segments, including TRBV5-6, TRBV5-1 and TRBV20-1, were significantly more frequent in patients than controls.

The protocol used for the library was PCR. Sequencing was carried out with an Illumina HiSeq 2500. Unique molecular identifiers were incorporated into TCR beta cDNA libraries to reduce PCR and sequencing biases. The raw public reads went through TCRdb reprocessing: fastp at Q25, MiXCR clone calling, in-frame beta chains kept. All rows with the same CDR3 protein become a single entry with the most common DNA and genes. Present in this sample are 650,000 to 850,000 distinct CDR3 sequences, about 57% of which were seen just once. Approximately 4.3% of the sample lies in the top ten. Antigens of these TCRs are unknown. Sample: blood. Receptors were obtained from a girl between 10 and 17 years old with multiple sclerosis.

This clonotype was counted only a few times. This chain joins TRBV15 and TRBJ2-7; D uncertain. The CDR3 is 15 amino acids. Germline V gives CDR1 LNHNV, CDR2 YYDKDF (reference sequence). The V gene lost 1 base and the J gene lost 1 base, with 11 bases spanning the gap. The CDR3 sequence is CATSRGIERSYEQYF. DNA for the CDR3: TGTGCCACCAGCAGAGGGATAGAAAGGTCCTACGAGCAGTACTTC. The full variable domain, in which reference TRBV15 and TRBJ2-7 provide the parts outside the CDR3, is DAMVIQNPRYQVTQFGKPVTLSCSQTLNHNVMYWYQQKSSQAPKLLFHYYDKDFNNEADTPDNFQSRRPNTSFCFLDIRSPGLGDTAMYLCATSRGIERSYEQYFGPGTRLTVT.

This clonotype was observed a few times. The V and J genes are TRBV21-1 and TRBJ2-4; the table calls TRBD1, which could not be checked here. The DNA end favors TRBJ2-7, so the J call may be wrong. TRBV21-1 is a listed pseudogene. The CDR3 has 20 amino acids. CDR3 loop: CASSKDPGTCRGLFTYEQYF. The CDR3 DNA is TGTGCCAGCAGCAAAGATCCCGGGACCTGCAGGGGCCTCTTCACCTACGAGCAGTACTTC.

CDR3 nucleotides: TGTGCCAGCAGCTTGGACTCCTTTCCCACTTACGATACGCAGTATTTT. Amino acid sequence: CASSLDSFPTYDTQYF. V usage is TRBV5-5 and J usage is TRBJ2-3; D is unresolved. The V gene's germline CDR1 is SGHKS and CDR2 YYEKEE (reference sequence). The CDR3 is 16 residues long. V shed 0 bases and J shed 6 bases, with 17 bases lying between them. The whole variable domain, remainder taken from reference TRBV5-5 and TRBJ2-3, is DAGVTQSPTHLIKTRGQQVTLRCSPISGHKSVSWYQQVLGQGPQFIFQYYEKEERGRGNFPDRFSARQFPNYSSELNVNALLLGDSALYLCASSLDSFPTYDTQYFGPGTRLTVL.